Included here is one T cell receptor (beta chain) sequence, with context. The antigen this receptor binds is unknown. No per-base quality is available; no much larger clone lies one base away. Adults with ileal or ileocolonic Crohn's disease for whom ileocolonic resection was indicated were considered eligible. Before DNA extraction, whole ileal mucosal biopsies were kept frozen at -80 degrees C. A TRizol-based method was used to extract genomic DNA from the frozen whole biopsies, and the DNA was quantified with a NanoDrop 2000 spectrophotometer. Counted from cysteine to phenylalanine, this CDR3 has 16 amino acids. Kept here is only the CDR3 DNA, which spans 48 bases and is read in frame from base 1. CDR1 SGDLS and CDR2 YYNGEE are derived from the germline V gene. V gives up 4 bases and J gives up 0 bases, and the segment between their germline ends measures 16 bases. This sample was taken from a study of T cell repertoires in ileal Crohn's disease (dated by TCRdb to the late 2010s). General notes on the study: The median duration of disease was roughly eight years, and at the time of surgery around 32% of patients were active smokers. A Rutgeerts score higher than i0 was the definition used for endoscopic postoperative recurrence. Postoperative therapy was given to about half of the patients, with thiopurines administered to 11 patients and anti-TNF agents administered to about 20 patients. All patients had surgery for a complication: stricturing disease in about 60% and penetrating disease in around 39%. A total of some 150 mucosal samples from about 57 patients were sequenced, collected from several sites on the surgical specimen and at postoperative endoscopy. The study ran alongside a multicentre cohort designed to identify predictors of early endoscopic recurrence after ileocolonic resection. TCR repertoire analysis was performed in around 61 Crohn's disease patients drawn from a prospective multicentre cohort.

For commercial TCRB immunosequencing, approximately 460 nanograms of biopsy DNA were submitted for each sample. CDR3 regions were amplified from genomic DNA by Adaptive Biotechnology using a two-step, amplification bias-controlled multiplex PCR. Primers for every V and J gene segment were used in the first PCR, and barcodes and Illumina adapters were added in the second PCR. CDR3 libraries were sequenced on an Illumina instrument. The paper's data handling went like this. The analysis drew on both the pipelines supplied by the vendor and custom analysis of the raw data in R/Bioconductor running R version 3.3.0. Clonality, which ranges from 0 to 1, was calculated as the inverse of the normalised Shannon entropy across all productive clones. High-frequency clones were defined as the share of the repertoire taken up by the top 100 clones, keeping only clones that passed a 95% confidence test. Repertoire diversity was measured with the Simpson index, and overlap between samples was measured with the Morisita-Horn index. This immuneACCESS table, as held by TCRdb, lists in-frame sequences with V and J called but not all clones. Of the missing ones, under half trace to an unresolved V gene in checked studies; the others have no known cause. That table gives V, J and clone size, and the DNA gave D and trimming. This sample holds 6,400 or so clones; 65% to 85% were observed only once. 4.5% to 5.5% of the sample rests with the top ten.

The study at large found these results: Mucosal CD4 and CD8 T cells were sorted and sequenced only in a subgroup of patients, whose size was not stated. Higher high-frequency clone percentages at surgery were associated with endoscopic recurrence; all patients with clonality above 26.8% (18/57) had recurrence. A significantly higher proportion of clonal expansions was observed in active smokers at surgery than in non-smokers (approximately 26% vs 17%, p=0.02). Compared with CD4 T cells, sorted CD8 T cells held more high-frequency clones, which suggests that the mucosal expansions were mostly CD8.

The specimen was ileal tissue. This TCR derives from an adult with Crohn's disease. This sequence uses TRBV9 and TRBJ2-5; D gene: possibly TRBD2, on 6 matching bases. CDR3 protein: CASSPGVTFDQETQYF. The DNA sequence reads TGTGCCAGCAGCCCGGGGGTGACCTTTGACCAAGAGACCCAGTACTTC. When the CDR3 is completed using the reference TRBV9 and TRBJ2-5 genes on either side, the full variable domain is DSGVTQTPKHLITATGQRVTLRCSPRSGDLSVYWYQQSLDQGLQFLIQYYNGEERAKGNILERFSAQQFPDLHSELNLSSLELGDSALYFCASSPGVTFDQETQYFGPGTRLLVL.